The 20 T cell receptor beta chains reported below all come from one sample, sequenced in a study of blood T cell repertoires in COVID-19. Method: immunoSEQ multiplex PCR; TCRdb's copy keeps in-frame clones and lacks some. This table holds about 190,000 clones, approximately 90% found once. The sample was peripheral blood. The receptors here all came from a human donor in a cohort sampled during active COVID-19.

The chain uses TRBV5-5 and TRBJ2-5; 7 nucleotides line up with TRBD1. J was trimmed by 4 bases and V by 0 bases; bases with no gene match: 12. Germline lookup yields CDR1 SGHKS and CDR2 YYEKEE (reference sequence). The CDR3 covers 17 residues. This CDR3 reads CASSLGAGGVGIETQYF. In DNA form, the CDR3 reads TGTGCCAGCAGCTTGGGAGCAGGGGGTGTCGGAATAGAGACCCAGTACTTC.

The J gene is TRBJ2-7, the V gene TRBV18; the match to TRBD2 covers 10 bases. Trimming at V came to 5 bases and at J to 2 bases, leaving 3 bases not matched to a gene. CDR3 length: 14 residues. The germline CDR1 and CDR2 sequences are KGHSH and LQKENI. CDR3 in amino acids: CASSSSGGPYEQYF. The CDR3 nucleotides are TGTGCCAGCTCATCTAGCGGGGGTCCCTACGAGCAGTACTTC. The full variable domain, in which reference TRBV18 and TRBJ2-7 provide the parts outside the CDR3, is NAGVMQNPRHLVRRRGQEARLRCSPMKGHSHVYWYRQLPEEGLKFMVYLQKENIIDESGMPKERFSAEFPKEGPSILRIQQVVRGDSAAYFCASSSSGGPYEQYFGPGTRLTVT.

This chain's CDR3 is CASSPQGGSLLGETQYF. CDR3 sequence (DNA): TGCGCCAGCAGCCCCCAAGGTGGTTCCCTCCTAGGAGAGACCCAGTACTTC. The chain joins TRBV5-1 to TRBJ2-5, with unresolved D. In germline, CDR1 is SGHRS, CDR2 YFSETQ. The CDR3 loop spans 17 amino acids. With 4 bases removed from V and 4 bases from J, the gap between germline ends came to 23 bases.

The chain combines TRBV9 with TRBJ2-7; the match to TRBD2 covers 9 bases. Germline trimming cut 0 bases from V and 2 bases from J; bases unmatched to any gene: 3. CDR1 and CDR2 (germline): SGDLS, YYNGEE. The CDR3 sequence is 15 residues long. The CDR3 region has the DNA TGTGCCAGCAGCGTAGATCCTAGCGGGACCTACGAGCAGTACTTC. Its translation is CASSVDPSGTYEQYF.

The V and J genes are TRBV6-1 and TRBJ1-6, with D possibly TRBD1 on 6 matching bases. Germline CDR1 reads MNHNS; CDR2 reads SASEGT. The CDR3 totals 16 residues. V lost 1 base, J lost 6 bases, and 13 bases lay in between. CDR3 in amino acids: CASSEDPDRPNSPLHF. The CDR3 nucleotides read TGTGCCAGCAGTGAAGACCCCGACAGGCCTAATTCACCCCTCCACTTT.

The gene calls are TRBV9 and TRBJ1-6; 8 bases agree with TRBD1. This CDR3 comprises 20 residues. Trimming at V came to 0 bases and at J to 5 bases, leaving 16 bases not matched to a gene. Per the germline V gene, CDR1 is SGDLS and CDR2 is YYNGEE. CDR3 coding DNA: TGTGCCAGCAGCGTAGGTGACAGGGGACCCCTACGCCTGAATAATTCACCCCTCCACTTT. This sequence encodes CASSVGDRGPLRLNNSPLHF.

The J gene is TRBJ2-3, the V gene TRBV5-6, with a possible D match to TRBD1 (6 bases). The V end lost 4 bases, the J end lost 0 bases, and 12 bases lay between the germline ends. The CDR3 consists of 15 residues. Germline V CDR1 and CDR2: SGHDT, YYEEEE. CDR3 sequence (DNA): TGTGCCAGCAGCACGGGACAAACTAGCACAGATACGCAGTATTTT. Encoded protein: CASSTGQTSTDTQYF.

This chain links TRBV2 with TRBJ2-4, with D maybe TRBD2 (6 bases). The CDR3 has 15 residues. Germline loops: CDR1 SNHLY, CDR2 FYNNEI. V dropped 2 bases and J dropped 8 bases, with 16 bases sitting between them. CDR3: CASSELYGRAHIQYF. In nucleotides, the CDR3 is TGTGCCAGCAGTGAATTGTACGGGAGAGCGCACATTCAGTACTTC.

J is TRBJ2-7 and V is TRBV27; D gene ambiguous. CDR3 size: 11 residues. CDR1 is MNHEY and CDR2 is SMNVEV in the germline V gene (reference sequence). V lost 4 bases and J lost 3, with 4 bases in between. In nucleotides, the CDR3 is TGTGCCAGCAGTTCCTACTACGAGCAGTACTTC. Translation: CASSSYYEQYF.

The CDR3 DNA reads TGCGCCAGCAGCCCCTCTTATGGACAGATCTATGGCTACACCTTC. This gives the protein CASSPSYGQIYGYTF. This sequence joins TRBV4-1 and TRBJ1-2, with a tentative D call TRBD1 (6 bases). The CDR3 has 15 residues. Between the trimmed V and J ends, which lost 4 bases and 4 bases, there was a span of 16 bases. Germline V gives CDR1 MGHRA, CDR2 YSYEKL.

The DNA for the CDR3 is TGTGCCAGCAGCATAAGTCCGACAGGCTCACTCACTGAAGCTTTCTTT. Translated, it gives CASSISPTGSLTEAFF. The genes are TRBV9 and TRBJ1-1; perhaps TRBD1 as D (6 bases). The germline V and J ends were trimmed by 4 bases and 4 bases, with 20 bases remaining between them. Per the germline V gene, CDR1 is SGDLS and CDR2 is YYNGEE. The CDR3 contains 16 residues.

The J gene is TRBJ2-1, the V gene TRBV7-2; D unresolved. V was clipped by 0 bases and J by 7 bases, with 10 bases between them. The CDR3 covers 14 residues. Germline loops: CDR1 SGHTA, CDR2 FQGNSA. The CDR3 DNA follows: TGTGCCAGCAGCTTAGCATCCGCGAGGAATGAGCAGTTCTTC. Protein sequence: CASSLASARNEQFF.

This sequence joins TRBV6-2 or TRBV6-3 and TRBJ1-2; a weak D match, TRBD1 (5 bases). This CDR3 contains 12 residues. V shed 6 bases and J shed 7 bases, with 12 bases lying between them. Germline V gives CDR1 MNHEY, CDR2 SVGEGT. The CDR3 nucleotides are TGTGCCAGCAGCGAACAGGCTTTTGGCTACACCTTC. This gives the protein CASSEQAFGYTF.

The genes are TRBV19 and TRBJ2-7, with 10 bases that match TRBD1. The CDR3 runs 15 residues. The V gene end was trimmed by 5 bases and the J gene end by 3 bases; junction bases not matched to a gene: 7. The germline V gene encodes CDR1 LNHDA and CDR2 SQIVND (reference sequence). The CDR3 bases are TGTGCCAGTAGTCTTTCCGGGACAGGGGTCTACGAGCAGTACTTC. Translating it yields CASSLSGTGVYEQYF.

The V and J genes are TRBV7-8 and TRBJ1-4; 8 bases map to TRBD1. V lost 3 bases to trimming and J lost 2 bases; unmatched junction nucleotides: 8. Germline-derived CDR1 and CDR2 are SGHVS and FQNEAQ. The CDR3 is 17 amino acids. The CDR3 sequence: CASSFSPQGVTNEKLFF. The CDR3 nucleotides read TGTGCCAGCAGCTTTTCCCCACAGGGGGTCACTAATGAAAAACTGTTTTTT.

V is TRBV2 and J is TRBJ2-3, with TRBD1 matching 8 bases. This CDR3 is 17 amino acids long. Germline assignment: CDR1 SNHLY and CDR2 FYNNEI. The ends lost 1 base at V and 4 bases at J; junction bases unmatched: 10. CDR3 loop: CASSEEKTGARSDTQYF. CDR3 DNA sequence: TGTGCCAGCAGTGAAGAGAAGACAGGGGCGAGGTCAGATACGCAGTATTTT.

The chain combines TRBV6-5 with TRBJ2-5; 8 bases line up with TRBD1. This CDR3 is built from 12 residues. Germline trimming cut 6 bases from V and 8 bases from J; bases unmatched to any gene: 5. The germline V gene has CDR1 MNHEY and CDR2 SVGAGI. The CDR3 bases are TGTGCCAGCAGCCGGGACAGGATAACCCAGTACTTC. Amino acids: CASSRDRITQYF.

This clone was counted a single time. V is TRBV5-6 and J is TRBJ1-2; D gene unclear. With 2 bases removed from V and 7 bases from J, the gap between germline ends came to 15 bases. Germline V CDR1 and CDR2: SGHDT, YYEEEE. The length of the CDR3 is 14 residues. CDR3 in DNA: TGTGCCAGCAGCTTAGGCCAGGTGACCTCTGGCTACACCTTC. It encodes CASSLGQVTSGYTF.

Details on this clone: The same CDR3 arises from other DNA sequences in this sample as well. CDR3 coding DNA: TGTGCCAGCAGTCAGGGTCTAGCGGGAGGGGGAGAGACCCAGTACTTC. It is translated as CASSQGLAGGGETQYF. This rearrangement joins TRBV3-1 (or the pseudogene TRBV3-2) to TRBJ2-5; 12 bases agree with TRBD2. The germline CDR1 and CDR2 sequences are LGHDT and YNNKEL (reference sequence). This CDR3 comprises 16 residues. V was pared by 6 bases and J by 4 bases, with 9 bases of the junction left unmatched.

V and J are TRBV3-1 (or the pseudogene TRBV3-2) and TRBJ2-3; 8 bases match TRBD2. Per the germline V gene, CDR1 is LGHDT and CDR2 is YNNKEL (reference sequence). The CDR3 is 21 amino acids. The ends lost 0 bases at V and 2 bases at J; junction bases unmatched: 19. CDR3: CASSQEPLSPLAGLSTDTQYF. CDR3 nucleotide sequence: TGTGCCAGCAGCCAAGAACCCCTGTCCCCCTTAGCGGGACTCTCCACAGATACGCAGTATTTT.